This T cell receptor (beta chain) is from a study of T cell repertoires and HLA-DP antigens. The wider study: Alloantigens: one with one groove difference and one with approximately ten differences versus self.

Average purity of the negatively selected CD4+ T cells was about 98%. Untouched CD4+ T cells were bead-isolated at around 98% purity. Remarks on this clone: Its target is not known.

Some clones are missing from TCRdb's copy, which holds only in-frame ones; the method was immunoSEQ multiplex PCR. The repertoire consists of around 90,000 clones, with about 89% occurring once and the leading ten covering about 1.7%. Study-wide findings and caveats: Clones undetected before culture averaged roughly 40% against one allele and around 53% against the other.

The TCR comes from a man aged 50 to 59 in good health and CMV-seronegative. The specimen was CD4+ T cells from PBMCs.

CDR3 in amino acids: CASSLEVGTPSEQYF. The CDR3 DNA reads TGCGCCAGCAGCTTGGAAGTGGGTACTCCCTCGGAGCAGTACTTC. This sequence joins TRBV5-1 and TRBJ2-7; no clear D gene. With 0 bases removed from V and 7 bases from J, the gap between germline ends came to 17 bases. In germline, CDR1 is SGHRS, CDR2 YFSETQ. The CDR3 extends over 15 amino acids.